Here is one T cell receptor beta chain with its context. Its antigen is unknown. Using RNA transcripts as the source, TCR beta CDR3 regions were amplified. A first-round RT-PCR of the TCR CDR3 used the HTBI primer set. TCRdb reanalysed the multiplex PCR reads using MiXCR and keeps one entry per CDR3 protein. The table has 400,000 or so distinct CDR3 sequences, approximately 14% seen once. The sample belongs to a study of T cells in Graves' hyperthyroidism and ophthalmopathy. Study context: Pretreatment peripheral blood was obtained at initial diagnosis. Study-level findings and limits: Appearing also in blood were most of the thyroid clonotypes expanded above 0.001.

On the basis of clinical symptoms, serum thyroxine and TRAb, thyroid ultrasound and orbital computed tomography, diagnoses were made. With 5 bases clipped from V and 3 bases from J, the junction kept 6 bases outside the gene matches. CDR3 size: 16 residues. CDR1 and CDR2 (germline): SQVTM, ANQGSEA. The chain uses TRBV29-1 and TRBJ2-5; 16 bases align to TRBD2. The sample comprised blood. The receptor was isolated from a woman in her fifties or sixties with Graves' ophthalmopathy. The CDR3 DNA sequence: TGCAGCGTTAAGGGACTAGCGGGGGGGGGGGAAGAGACCCAGTACTTC. Its translation: CSVKGLAGGGEETQYF.